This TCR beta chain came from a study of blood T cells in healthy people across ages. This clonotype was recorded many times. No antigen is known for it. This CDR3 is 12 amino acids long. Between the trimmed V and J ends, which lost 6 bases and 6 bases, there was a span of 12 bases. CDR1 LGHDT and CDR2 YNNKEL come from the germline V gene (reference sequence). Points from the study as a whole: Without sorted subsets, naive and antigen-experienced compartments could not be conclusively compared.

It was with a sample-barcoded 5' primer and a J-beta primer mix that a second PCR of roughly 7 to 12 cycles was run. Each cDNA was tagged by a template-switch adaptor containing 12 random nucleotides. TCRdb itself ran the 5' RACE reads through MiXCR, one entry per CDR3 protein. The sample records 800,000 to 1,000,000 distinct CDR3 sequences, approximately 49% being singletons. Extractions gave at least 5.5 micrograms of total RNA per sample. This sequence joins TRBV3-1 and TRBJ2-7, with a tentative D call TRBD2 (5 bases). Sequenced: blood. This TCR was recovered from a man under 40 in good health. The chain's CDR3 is CASSPGLGEQYF. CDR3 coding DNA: TGTGCCAGCAGTCCAGGACTGGGCGAGCAGTACTTC.